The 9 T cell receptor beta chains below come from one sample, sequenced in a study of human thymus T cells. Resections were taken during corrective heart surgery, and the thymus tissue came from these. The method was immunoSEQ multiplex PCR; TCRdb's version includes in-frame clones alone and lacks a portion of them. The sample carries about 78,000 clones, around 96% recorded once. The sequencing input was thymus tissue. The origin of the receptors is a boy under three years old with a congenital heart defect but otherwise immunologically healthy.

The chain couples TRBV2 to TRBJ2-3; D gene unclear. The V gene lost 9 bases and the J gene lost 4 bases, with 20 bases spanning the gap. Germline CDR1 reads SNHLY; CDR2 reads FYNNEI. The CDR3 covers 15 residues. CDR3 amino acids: CARQQTANPADTQYF. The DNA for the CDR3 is TGTGCCAGACAACAGACCGCGAATCCCGCAGATACGCAGTATTTT.

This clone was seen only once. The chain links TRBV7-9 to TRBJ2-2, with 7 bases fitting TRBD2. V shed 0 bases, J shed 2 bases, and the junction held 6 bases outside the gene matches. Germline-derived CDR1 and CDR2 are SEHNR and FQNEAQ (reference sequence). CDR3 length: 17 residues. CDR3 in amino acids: CASSLAHRGLNTGELFF. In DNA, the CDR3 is TGTGCCAGCAGCTTAGCGCATAGGGGACTAAACACCGGGGAGCTGTTTTTT.

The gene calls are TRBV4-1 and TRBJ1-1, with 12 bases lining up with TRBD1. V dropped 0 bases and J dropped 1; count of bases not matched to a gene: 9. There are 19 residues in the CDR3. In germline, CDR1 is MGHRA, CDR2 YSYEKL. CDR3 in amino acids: CASSQEGDRGRTGNTEAFF. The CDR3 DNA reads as TGCGCCAGCAGCCAAGAAGGGGACAGGGGGCGAACCGGGAACACTGAAGCTTTCTTT.

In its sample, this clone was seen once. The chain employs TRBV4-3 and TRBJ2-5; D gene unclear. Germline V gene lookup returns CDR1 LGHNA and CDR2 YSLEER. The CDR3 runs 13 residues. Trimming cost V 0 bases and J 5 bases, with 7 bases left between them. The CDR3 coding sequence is TGCGCCAGCAGCCAAGATTTTGGGGAGACCCAGTACTTC. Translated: CASSQDFGETQYF.

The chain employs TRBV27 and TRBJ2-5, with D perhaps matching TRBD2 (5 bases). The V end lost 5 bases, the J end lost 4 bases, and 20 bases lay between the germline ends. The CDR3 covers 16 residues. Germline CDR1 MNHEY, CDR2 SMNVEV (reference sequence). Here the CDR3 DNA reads TGTGCCAGCAGTGACCCCCGGTCCCCCGAGGGAGAGACCCAGTACTTC. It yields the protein CASSDPRSPEGETQYF.

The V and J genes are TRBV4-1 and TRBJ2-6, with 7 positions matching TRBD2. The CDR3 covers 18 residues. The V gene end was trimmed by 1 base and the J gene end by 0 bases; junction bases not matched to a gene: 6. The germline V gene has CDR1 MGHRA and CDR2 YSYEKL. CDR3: CASSQVGGDGSGANVLTF. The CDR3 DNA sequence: TGCGCCAGCAGCCAAGTGGGGGGGGATGGCTCTGGGGCCAACGTCCTGACTTTC.

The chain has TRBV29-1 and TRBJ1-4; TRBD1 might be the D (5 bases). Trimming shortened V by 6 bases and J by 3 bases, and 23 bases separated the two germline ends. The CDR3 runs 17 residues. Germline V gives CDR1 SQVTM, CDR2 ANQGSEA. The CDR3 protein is CSVSDPREGPANEKLFF. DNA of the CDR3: TGCAGCGTCTCCGACCCGCGGGAGGGGCCAGCTAATGAAAAACTGTTTTTT.

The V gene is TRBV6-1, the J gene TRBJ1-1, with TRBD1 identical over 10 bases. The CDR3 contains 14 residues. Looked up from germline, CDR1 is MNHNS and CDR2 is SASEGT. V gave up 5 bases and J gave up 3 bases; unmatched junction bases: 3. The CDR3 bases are TGTGCCAGCAGTAAAGACAGGGGGCACACTGAAGCTTTCTTT. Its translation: CASSKDRGHTEAFF.

CDR3 residues: CASSQESGAPEAFF. For the CDR3, the DNA is TGCGCCAGCAGCCAAGAATCCGGGGCCCCTGAAGCTTTCTTT. J is TRBJ1-1 and V is TRBV4-3; D possibly corresponds to TRBD1 (5 bases). CDR3 size: 14 residues. Trimming cost V 0 bases and J 6 bases, with 11 bases left between them. Germline assignment: CDR1 LGHNA and CDR2 YSLEER.